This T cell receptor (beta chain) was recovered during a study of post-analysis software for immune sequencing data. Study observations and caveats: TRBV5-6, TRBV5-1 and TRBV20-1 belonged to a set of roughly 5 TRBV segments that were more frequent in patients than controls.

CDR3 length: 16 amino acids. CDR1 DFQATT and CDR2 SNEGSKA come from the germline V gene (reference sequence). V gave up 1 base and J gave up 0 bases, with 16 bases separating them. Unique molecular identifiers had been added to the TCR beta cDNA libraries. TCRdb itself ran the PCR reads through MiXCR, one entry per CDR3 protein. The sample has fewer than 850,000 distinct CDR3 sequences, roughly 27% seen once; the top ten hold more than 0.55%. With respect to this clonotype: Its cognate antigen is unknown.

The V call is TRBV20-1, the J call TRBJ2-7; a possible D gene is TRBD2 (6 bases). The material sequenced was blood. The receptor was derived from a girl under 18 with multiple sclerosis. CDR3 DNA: TGCAGTGCTAGAGTTTACGGGAGATGGGCCTCCTACGAGCAGTACTTC. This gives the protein CSARVYGRWASYEQYF.